This TCR beta chain was identified during a study of blood T cell repertoires in COVID-19. Study context: From the United States, Italy and Spain came samples of acute and convalescent COVID-19. The analysed material was cDNA or gDNA that came from T cells, B-cell-depleted T cells, or PBMCs.

Enrolment of Seattle patients took place during active infection, and they were followed longitudinally. Source study methods: Reference gene primers were amplified, and this amplification served to estimate nucleated cell counts. TCRdb's table, derived via immunoSEQ multiplex PCR, lists solely in-frame clones and lacks some. V and J calls and clone size are given by that table; D and trimming were obtained from the DNA. The sample holds 250,000 to 300,000 clones, approximately 90% seen once. Germline CDR1 reads SGHRS; CDR2 reads YFSETQ. Trimming removed 3 bases at V and 0 bases at J, with 9 bases between. CDR3 size: 14 residues.

This chain uses TRBV5-1 with TRBJ1-1; D not resolved. This receptor was taken from a woman aged 50 to 65 with COVID-19, enrolled during active disease. Material for sequencing was peripheral blood. CDR3 in amino acids: CASSYQAMNTEAFF. The CDR3, as DNA: TGCGCCAGCAGCTACCAGGCGATGAACACTGAAGCTTTCTTT.